A single TCR beta chain is shown here with its context. Its antigen has not been determined. No clone much larger than this one lies a single base away; base qualities are absent. The data were taken from a study of T cell responses to AZD1222 COVID-19 vaccine (dated by TCRdb to about 2021). About the study as a whole: TCR sequencing covered 230 to 250 trial participants: 207 given two doses of AZD1222 and about 26 given two doses of MenACWY control vaccine. Enrollment into the trials was organized by age into subgroups of 18-55, 56-69 and 70-plus years, and those subgroups contained roughly 150, 30 and 60 TCR-sequenced participants, respectively. Beyond this particular receptor, the publication reports: Nearly half of unique spike-specific TCRs reportedly recognized epitopes outside regions mutated in the B.1.351 and B.1.1.7 variants. Conclusions about previously exposed vaccinees are limited, since just six or seven AZD1222 recipients were seropositive for SARS-CoV-2 at baseline. Participants were mostly white British and included more females than males, and it was suggested by the authors that clonal diversity may have been underestimated. No day 14 peak-response samples were available, so repertoires were characterized only after the peak T cell response. A significant rise in spike-specific TCR breadth and depth was observed after two AZD1222 doses relative to day 0 and relative to MenACWY recipients. The 56-69-year group was small, and its depth increase did not reach significance, likely because of low power. Vaccine-associated CD4 TCRs spanned the whole spike protein, with dominant responses in regions 160-218 and 743-854.

The sample's time point, from its label and the paper: about 28 days (+/-7) after the second vaccine dose. AZD1222 recipients given second doses at about 4 weeks or at about 12 weeks were pooled, since spike-specific TCR depth and breadth were not found to differ between the two schedules. Vaccinee samples came from UK trials COV001 and COV002, including a single-blind randomized controlled phase 2/3 trial of AZD1222 (ChAdOx1 nCoV-19) in healthy adults. Trial participant PBMC samples were collected at day 0 and day 28 after the second dose for TCRbeta chain sequencing. The CDR3 regions of human TCRbeta chains were subjected to immunosequencing. Per the source publication's procedure: TCRs in the repertoires were compared against a reference library of SARS-CoV-2-specific TCRs that had been generated with the MIRA antigen-specificity platform. Breadth was defined as the fraction of unique TCRs that were SARS-CoV-2-associated, and depth was defined as the fraction of total T cells that were SARS-CoV-2-associated. Each spike-specific TCR was assigned to its reactive spike region and to a CD4 or CD8 class using the MIRA data. Log10-transformed breadth and depth values were compared by one-way ANOVA with Sidak's multiple comparisons tests. Drawn from immuneACCESS, this table holds only the in-frame rearrangements with V and J called that TCRdb kept. Clones are partly lost; checked studies trace under half to an unresolved V gene and leave the rest unexplained. Clonal size and the V and J genes are those of that table, whereas D and trimming came from the DNA. This sample comprises over 100,000 clones, just over 90% of them detected only once. In total, the top ten clones hold around 0.98% of the sample.

Compared with germline, V lacks 4 bases and J lacks 1 base; bases without a gene match: 2. Measured from the cysteine to the phenylalanine, the CDR3 is 15 residues long. Of all the DNA, just the CDR3 is kept, 45 bases in frame from base 1. CDR1 and CDR2, looked up from the germline V gene (reference sequence), are MNHEY and SMNVEV. The clonotype comes from an adult who received the AZD1222 COVID-19 vaccine. In this chain, TRBV27 is recombined with TRBJ2-1; 9 of the junction bases match TRBD2. The sample in question was peripheral blood, obtained 28 days after the second AZD1222 dose. Here is the DNA: TGTGCCAGCAGTTCCGGACTAGCGTCCTACAATGAGCAGTTCTTC. Its coded protein is CASSSGLASYNEQFF.